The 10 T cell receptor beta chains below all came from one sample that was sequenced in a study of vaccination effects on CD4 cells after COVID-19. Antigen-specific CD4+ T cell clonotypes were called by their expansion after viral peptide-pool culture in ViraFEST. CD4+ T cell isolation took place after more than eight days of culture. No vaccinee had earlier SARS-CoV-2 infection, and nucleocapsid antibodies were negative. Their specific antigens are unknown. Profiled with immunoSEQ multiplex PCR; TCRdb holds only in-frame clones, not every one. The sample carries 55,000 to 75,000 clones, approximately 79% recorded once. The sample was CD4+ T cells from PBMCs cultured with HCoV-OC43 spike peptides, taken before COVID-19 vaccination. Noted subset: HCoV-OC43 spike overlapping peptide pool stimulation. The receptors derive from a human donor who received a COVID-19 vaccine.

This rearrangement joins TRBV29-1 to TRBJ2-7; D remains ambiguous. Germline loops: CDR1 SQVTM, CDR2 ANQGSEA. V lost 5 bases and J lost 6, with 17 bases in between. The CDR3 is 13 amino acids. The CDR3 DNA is TGCAGCGTTACCGTCGGCGGCTTAGGCGAGCAGTACGTC. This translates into CSVTVGGLGEQYV.

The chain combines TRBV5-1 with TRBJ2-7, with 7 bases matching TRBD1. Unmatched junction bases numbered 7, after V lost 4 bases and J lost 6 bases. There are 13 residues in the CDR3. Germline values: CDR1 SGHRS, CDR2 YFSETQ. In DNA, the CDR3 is TGCGCCAGCAGCCTTCAGGGGACAGCCGAGCAGTACGTC. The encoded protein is CASSLQGTAEQYV.

The CDR3 sequence is CASSLKPGQVSNQPQHF. The DNA for the CDR3 is TGTGCCAGCAGTCTCAAACCGGGACAGGTTAGCAATCAGCCCCAGCATTTT. The chain has TRBV2 and TRBJ1-5; 8 bases map to TRBD1. V lost 5 bases to trimming and J lost 0 bases; unmatched junction nucleotides: 9. CDR3 length: 17 amino acids. Germline V CDR1 and CDR2: SNHLY, FYNNEI.

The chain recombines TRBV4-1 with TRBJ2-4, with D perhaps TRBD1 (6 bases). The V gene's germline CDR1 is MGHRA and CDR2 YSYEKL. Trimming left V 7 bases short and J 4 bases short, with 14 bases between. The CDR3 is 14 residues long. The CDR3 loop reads CASTPPGEKNIQYF. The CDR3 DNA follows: TGCGCCAGCACCCCGCCAGGGGAAAAAAACATTCAGTACTTC.

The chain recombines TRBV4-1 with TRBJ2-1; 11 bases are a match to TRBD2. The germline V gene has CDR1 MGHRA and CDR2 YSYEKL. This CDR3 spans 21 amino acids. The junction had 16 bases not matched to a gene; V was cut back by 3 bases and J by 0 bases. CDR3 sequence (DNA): TGCGCCAGCAGCCACAACAAAGGGGGTAGCGGGGGGGCCTTCTCCTACAATGAGCAGTTCTTC. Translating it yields CASSHNKGGSGGAFSYNEQFF.

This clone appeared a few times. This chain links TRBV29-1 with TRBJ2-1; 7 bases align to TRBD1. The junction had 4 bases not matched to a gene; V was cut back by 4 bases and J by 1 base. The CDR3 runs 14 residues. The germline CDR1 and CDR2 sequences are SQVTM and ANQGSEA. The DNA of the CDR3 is TGCAGCGTTGGAGGGGGCGCATCCTACAATGAGCAGTTCTTC. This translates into CSVGGGASYNEQFF.

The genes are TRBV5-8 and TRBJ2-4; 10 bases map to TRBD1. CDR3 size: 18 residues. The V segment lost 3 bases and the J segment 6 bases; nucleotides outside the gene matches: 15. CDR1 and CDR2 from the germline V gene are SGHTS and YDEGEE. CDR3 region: CASSSRPGQGIWGNIQYF. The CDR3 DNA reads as TGTGCCAGCAGCTCAAGACCGGGACAGGGGATTTGGGGAAACATTCAGTACTTC.

CDR3 DNA sequence: TGTGCCACCAGTGATCCGGGTCGCACAGATACGCAGTATTTT. Its protein is CATSDPGRTDTQYF. The chain uses TRBV24-1 and TRBJ2-3; no firm D call. Trimming cost V 3 bases and J 1 base, with 7 bases left between them. Per the germline V gene, CDR1 is KGHDR and CDR2 is SFDVKD. CDR3 length: 14 amino acids.

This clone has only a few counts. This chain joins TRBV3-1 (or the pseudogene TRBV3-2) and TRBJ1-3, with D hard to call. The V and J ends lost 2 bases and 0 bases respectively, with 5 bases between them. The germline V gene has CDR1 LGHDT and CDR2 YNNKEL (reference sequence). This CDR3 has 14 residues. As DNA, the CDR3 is TGTGCCAGCAGCCAAACAGACTCTGGAAACACCATATATTTT. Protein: CASSQTDSGNTIYF.

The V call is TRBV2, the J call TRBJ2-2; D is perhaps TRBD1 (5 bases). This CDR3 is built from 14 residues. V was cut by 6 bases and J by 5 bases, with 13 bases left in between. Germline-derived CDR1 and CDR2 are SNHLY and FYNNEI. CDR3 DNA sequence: TGTGCCAGCAGCCTGACAGAGACTACCGGGGAGCTGTTTTTT. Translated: CASSLTETTGELFF.